This T cell receptor beta chain appears in the sequencing data of a study of regulatory T cells in long-lasting Graves disease. General observations from the study: Patients with persistent disease showed a bias toward TRBV28, TRBJ1-2 and TRBJ2-5.

Germline V gene sequence: CDR1 SGDLS, CDR2 YYNGEE. CDR3 length: 15 residues. Trimming left V 8 bases short and J 0 bases short, with 15 bases between. CDR3 regions were amplified by Arm-PCR using iRepertoire HTBI primers to build TCR beta libraries. In TCRdb, the multiplex PCR reads were re-called with MiXCR into one record per CDR3 protein. Of almost 450,000 distinct CDR3 sequences listed, about 17% are singletons. Documented time point: newly diagnosed GD, antithyroid drugs for less than 3 months. Isolated PBMC RNA provided the starting material for the TCR library. This clonotype has a single count. The antigen is not known. These same records also appear under a second study, on T cells in Graves' hyperthyroidism and ophthalmopathy.

The V gene is TRBV9, the J gene TRBJ2-1; D is perhaps TRBD2 (5 bases). This clonotype was sampled from a woman aged 25 to 39 with Graves disease. The sequencing used peripheral blood mononuclear cells (PBMCs), collected at new diagnosis, from a patient treated with antithyroid drugs. CDR3 nucleotides: TGTGCCAGTAACCTCGGAGGCTCCTCCTACAATGAGCAGTTCTTC. Translated, it gives CASNLGGSSYNEQFF.